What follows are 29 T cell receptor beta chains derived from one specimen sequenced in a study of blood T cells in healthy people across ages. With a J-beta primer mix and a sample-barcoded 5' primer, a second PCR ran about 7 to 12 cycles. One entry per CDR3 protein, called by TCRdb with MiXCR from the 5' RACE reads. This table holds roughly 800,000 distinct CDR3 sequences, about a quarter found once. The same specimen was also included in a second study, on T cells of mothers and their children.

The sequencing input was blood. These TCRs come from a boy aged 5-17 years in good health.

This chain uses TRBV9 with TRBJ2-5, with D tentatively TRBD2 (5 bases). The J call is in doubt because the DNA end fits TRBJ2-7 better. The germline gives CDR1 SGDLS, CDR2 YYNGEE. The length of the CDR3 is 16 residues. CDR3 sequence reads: CASSVGVRDGSYEQYF. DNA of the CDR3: TGTGCCAGCAGCGTAGGAGTACGGGATGGCTCCTACGAGCAGTACTTC.

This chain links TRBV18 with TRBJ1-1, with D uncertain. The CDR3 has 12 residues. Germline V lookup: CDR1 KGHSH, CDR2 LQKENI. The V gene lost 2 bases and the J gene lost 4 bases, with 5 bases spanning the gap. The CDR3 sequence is CASSPVGTEAFF. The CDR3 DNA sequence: TGTGCCAGCTCACCAGTAGGCACTGAAGCTTTCTTT.

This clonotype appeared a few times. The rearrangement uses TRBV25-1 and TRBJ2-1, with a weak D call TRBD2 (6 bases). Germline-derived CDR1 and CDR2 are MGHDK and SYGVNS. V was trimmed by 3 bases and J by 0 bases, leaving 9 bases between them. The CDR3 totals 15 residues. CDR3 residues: CASSDTGSSYNEQFF. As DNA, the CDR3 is TGTGCCAGCAGTGATACCGGGAGCTCCTACAATGAGCAGTTCTTC. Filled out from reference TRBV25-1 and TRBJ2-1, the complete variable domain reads EADIYQTPRYLVIGTGKKITLECSQTMGHDKMYWYQQDPGMELHLIHYSYGVNSTEKGDLSSESTVSRIRTEHFPLTLESARPSHTSQYLCASSDTGSSYNEQFFGPGTRLTVL.

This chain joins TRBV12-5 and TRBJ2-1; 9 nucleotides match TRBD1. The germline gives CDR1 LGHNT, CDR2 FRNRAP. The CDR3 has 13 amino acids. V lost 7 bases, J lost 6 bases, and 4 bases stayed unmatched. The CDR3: CASAPDRGNEQFF. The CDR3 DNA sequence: TGTGCTAGTGCTCCGGACAGGGGCAATGAGCAGTTCTTC. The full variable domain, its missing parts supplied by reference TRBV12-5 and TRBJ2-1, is DARVTQTPRHKVTEMGQEVTMRCQPILGHNTVFWYRQTMMQGLELLAYFRNRAPLDDSGMPKDRFSAEMPDATLATLKIQPSEPRDSAVYFCASAPDRGNEQFFGPGTRLTVL.

The CDR3 DNA is TGTGCCGGCAAAACCGGGACAGGGGTTTACAATGAGCAGTTCTTC. The encoded protein is CAGKTGTGVYNEQFF. This chain links TRBV12-3 or TRBV12-4 with TRBJ2-1; 10 nucleotides align to TRBD1. The CDR3 sequence is 15 residues long. Unmatched junction bases numbered 11, after V lost 11 bases and J lost 4 bases.

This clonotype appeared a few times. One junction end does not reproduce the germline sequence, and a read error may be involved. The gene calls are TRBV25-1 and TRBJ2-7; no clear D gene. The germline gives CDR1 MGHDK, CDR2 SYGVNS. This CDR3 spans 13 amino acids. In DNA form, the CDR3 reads TGTGCCAGCAGTGAAGGAAAGGGCAGCGAGCGGTACTTC. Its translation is CASSEGKGSERYF.

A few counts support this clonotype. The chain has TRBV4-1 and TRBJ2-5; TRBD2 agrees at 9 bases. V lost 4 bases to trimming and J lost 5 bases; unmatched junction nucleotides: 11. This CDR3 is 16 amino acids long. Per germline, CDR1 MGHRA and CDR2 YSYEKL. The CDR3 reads CASSRGTAGGFETQYF. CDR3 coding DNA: TGCGCCAGCAGCCGCGGTACGGCGGGGGGGTTTGAGACCCAGTACTTC.

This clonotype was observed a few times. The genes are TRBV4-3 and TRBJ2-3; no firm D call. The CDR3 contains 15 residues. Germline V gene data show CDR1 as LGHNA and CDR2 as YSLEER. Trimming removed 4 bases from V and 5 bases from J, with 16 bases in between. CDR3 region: CASSPQQGLGDTQYF. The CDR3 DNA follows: TGCGCCAGCAGCCCTCAACAAGGGCTCGGAGATACGCAGTATTTT.

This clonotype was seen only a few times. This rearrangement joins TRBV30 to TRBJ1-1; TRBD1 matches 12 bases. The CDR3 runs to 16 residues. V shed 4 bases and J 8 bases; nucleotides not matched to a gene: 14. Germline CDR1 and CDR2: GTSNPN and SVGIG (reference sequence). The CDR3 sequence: CAWIRNVGTGGWEAFF. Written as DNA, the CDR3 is TGTGCCTGGATCCGGAATGTTGGGACAGGGGGCTGGGAAGCTTTCTTT.

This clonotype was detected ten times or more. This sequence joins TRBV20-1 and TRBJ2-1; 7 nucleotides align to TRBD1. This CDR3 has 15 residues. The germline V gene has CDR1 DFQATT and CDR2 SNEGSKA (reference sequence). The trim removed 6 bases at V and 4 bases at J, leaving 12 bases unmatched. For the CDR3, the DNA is TGCAGTGCCCCGGATGGACAGGCGAATTACAATGAGCAGTTCTTC. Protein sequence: CSAPDGQANYNEQFF.

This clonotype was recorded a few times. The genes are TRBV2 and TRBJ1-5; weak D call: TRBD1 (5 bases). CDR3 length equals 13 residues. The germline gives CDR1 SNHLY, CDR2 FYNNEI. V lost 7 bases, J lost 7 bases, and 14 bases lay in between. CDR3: CASNRDSGQPQHF. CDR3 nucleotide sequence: TGTGCCAGCAATCGGGATTCAGGGCAGCCCCAGCATTTT.

CDR3 protein: CSVEDPTTGTSTDTQYF. For the CDR3, the DNA is TGCAGCGTTGAAGATCCAACGACAGGGACAAGCACAGATACGCAGTATTTT. This rearrangement joins TRBV29-1 to TRBJ2-3; 7 bases match TRBD1. The CDR3 spans 17 residues. V was pared by 0 bases and J by 0 bases, with 9 bases of the junction left unmatched. CDR1 and CDR2 from the germline V gene are SQVTM and ANQGSEA.

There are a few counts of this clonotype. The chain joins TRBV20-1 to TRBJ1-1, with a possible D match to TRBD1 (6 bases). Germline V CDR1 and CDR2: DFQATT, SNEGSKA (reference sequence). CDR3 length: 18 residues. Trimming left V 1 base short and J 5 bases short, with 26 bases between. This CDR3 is CSARGPVGQGRGGTEAFF. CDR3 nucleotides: TGCAGTGCTAGAGGTCCTGTGGGGCAGGGAAGAGGGGGGACTGAAGCTTTCTTT.

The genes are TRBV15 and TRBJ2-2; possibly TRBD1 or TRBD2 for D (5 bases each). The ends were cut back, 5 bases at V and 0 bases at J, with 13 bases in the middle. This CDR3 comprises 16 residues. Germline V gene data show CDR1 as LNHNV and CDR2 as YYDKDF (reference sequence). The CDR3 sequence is CATSPGPRTNTGELFF. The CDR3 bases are TGTGCCACCAGCCCGGGGCCGAGGACGAACACCGGGGAGCTGTTTTTT.

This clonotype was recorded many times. The CDR3 DNA sequence: TGTGCCAGCAGCGACACGAGCTCCTACAATGAGCAGTTCTTC. This codes for CASSDTSSYNEQFF. The chain recombines TRBV7-9 with TRBJ2-1; D ambiguous. The CDR3 contains 14 residues. Trimming took 5 bases from V and 0 from J, leaving 8 bases between them. Germline V gives CDR1 SEHNR, CDR2 FQNEAQ (reference sequence).

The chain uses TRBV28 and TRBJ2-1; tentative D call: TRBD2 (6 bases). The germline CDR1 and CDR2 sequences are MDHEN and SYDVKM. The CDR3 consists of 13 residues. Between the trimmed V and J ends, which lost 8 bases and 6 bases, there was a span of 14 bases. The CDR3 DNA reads TGTGCCAGCGGAGCTTGGGGAGGCAATGAGCAGTTCTTC. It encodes CASGAWGGNEQFF.

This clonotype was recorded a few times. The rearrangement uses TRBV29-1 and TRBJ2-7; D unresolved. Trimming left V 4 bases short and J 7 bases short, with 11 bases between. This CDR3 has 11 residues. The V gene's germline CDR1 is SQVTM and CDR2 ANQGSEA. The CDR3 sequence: CSVGTGWEQYF. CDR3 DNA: TGCAGCGTTGGTACGGGCTGGGAGCAGTACTTC.

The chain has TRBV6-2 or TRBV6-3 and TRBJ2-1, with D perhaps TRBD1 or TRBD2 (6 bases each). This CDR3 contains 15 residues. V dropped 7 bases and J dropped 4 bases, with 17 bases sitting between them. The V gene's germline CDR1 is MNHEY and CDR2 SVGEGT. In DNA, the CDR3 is TGTGCCAGCACCGTCGGCGGGACACAGTACAATGAGCAGTTCTTC. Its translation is CASTVGGTQYNEQFF.

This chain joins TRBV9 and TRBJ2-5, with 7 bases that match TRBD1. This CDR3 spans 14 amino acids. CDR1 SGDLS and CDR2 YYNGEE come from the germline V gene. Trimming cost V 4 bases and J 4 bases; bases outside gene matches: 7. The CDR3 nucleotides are TGTGCCAGCAGCCCATCGACAGGGCCAGAGACCCAGTACTTC. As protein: CASSPSTGPETQYF.

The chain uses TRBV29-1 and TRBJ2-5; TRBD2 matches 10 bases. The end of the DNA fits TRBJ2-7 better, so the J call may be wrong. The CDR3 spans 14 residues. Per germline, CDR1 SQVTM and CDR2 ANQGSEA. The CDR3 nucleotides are TGCAGCGTTGAGGGGCCTTTAGCGGGGGGCGAGCAGTACTTC. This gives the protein CSVEGPLAGGEQYF.

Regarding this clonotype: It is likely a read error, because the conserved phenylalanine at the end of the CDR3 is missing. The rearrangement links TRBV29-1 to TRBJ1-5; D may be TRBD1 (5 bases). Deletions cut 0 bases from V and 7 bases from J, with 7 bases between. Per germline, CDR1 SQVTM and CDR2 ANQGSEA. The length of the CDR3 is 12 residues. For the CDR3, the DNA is TGCAGCGTTGAAGATCCAGGGCAGCCCCAGCATCTT. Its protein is CSVEDPGQPQHL.

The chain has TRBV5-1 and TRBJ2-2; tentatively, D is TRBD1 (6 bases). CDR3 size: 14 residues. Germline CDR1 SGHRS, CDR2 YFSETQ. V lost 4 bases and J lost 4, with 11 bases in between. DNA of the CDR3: TGCGCCAGCAGCCCCCCAGGGGTCACCGGGGAGCTGTTTTTT. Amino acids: CASSPPGVTGELFF.

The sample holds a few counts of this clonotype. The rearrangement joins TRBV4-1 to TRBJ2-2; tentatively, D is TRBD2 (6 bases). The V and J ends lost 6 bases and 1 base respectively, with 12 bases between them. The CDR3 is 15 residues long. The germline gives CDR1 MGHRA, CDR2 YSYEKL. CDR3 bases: TGCGCCAGCAGACTACTGGGGGGGAACACCGGGGAGCTGTTTTTT. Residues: CASRLLGGNTGELFF.

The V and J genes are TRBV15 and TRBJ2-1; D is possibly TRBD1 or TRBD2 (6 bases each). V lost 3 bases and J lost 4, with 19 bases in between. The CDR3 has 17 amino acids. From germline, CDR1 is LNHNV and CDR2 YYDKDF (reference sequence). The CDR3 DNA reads TGTGCCACCAGCAGTGGGTTCGGAGGGGGTCGTTACAATGAGCAGTTCTTC. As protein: CATSSGFGGGRYNEQFF.

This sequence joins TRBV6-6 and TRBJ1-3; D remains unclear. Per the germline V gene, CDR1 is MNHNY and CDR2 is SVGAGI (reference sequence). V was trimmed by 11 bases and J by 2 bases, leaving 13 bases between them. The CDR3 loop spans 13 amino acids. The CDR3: CASSAGAGNTIYF. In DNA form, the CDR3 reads TGTGCCTCCTCGGCAGGAGCTGGAAACACCATATATTTT.

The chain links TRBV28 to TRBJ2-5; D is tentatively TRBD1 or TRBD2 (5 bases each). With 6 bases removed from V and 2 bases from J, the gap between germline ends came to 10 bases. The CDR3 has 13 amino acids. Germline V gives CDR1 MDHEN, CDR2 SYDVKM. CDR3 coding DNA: TGTGCCAGCAGGGGACGTTCGCAAGAGACCCAGTACTTC. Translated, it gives CASRGRSQETQYF. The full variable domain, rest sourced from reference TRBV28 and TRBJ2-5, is DVKVTQSSRYLVKRTGEKVFLECVQDMDHENMFWYRQDPGLGLRLIYFSYDVKMKEKGDIPEGYSVSREKKERFSLILESASTNQTSMYLCASRGRSQETQYFGPGTRLLVL.

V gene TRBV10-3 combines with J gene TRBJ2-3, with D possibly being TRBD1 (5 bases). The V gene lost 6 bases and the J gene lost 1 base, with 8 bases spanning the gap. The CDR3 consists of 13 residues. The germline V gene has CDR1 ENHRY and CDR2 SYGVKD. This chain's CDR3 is CAIREQGTDTQYF. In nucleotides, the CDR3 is TGTGCCATCAGAGAACAGGGCACAGATACGCAGTATTTT.

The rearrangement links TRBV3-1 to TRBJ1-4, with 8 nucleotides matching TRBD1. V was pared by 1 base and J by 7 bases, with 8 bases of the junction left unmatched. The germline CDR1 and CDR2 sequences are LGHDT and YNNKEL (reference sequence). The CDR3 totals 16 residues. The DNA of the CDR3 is TGTGCCAGCAGCCAAGTTGCGACAGGGGCCTTTGAAAAACTGTTTTTT. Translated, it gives CASSQVATGAFEKLFF.

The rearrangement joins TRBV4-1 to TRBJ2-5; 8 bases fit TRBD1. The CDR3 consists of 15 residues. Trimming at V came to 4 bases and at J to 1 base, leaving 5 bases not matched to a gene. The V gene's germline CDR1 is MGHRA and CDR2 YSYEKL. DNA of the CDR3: TGCGCCAGCAGCCGGGACAGGCGAATCCAAGAGACCCAGTACTTC. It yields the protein CASSRDRRIQETQYF.